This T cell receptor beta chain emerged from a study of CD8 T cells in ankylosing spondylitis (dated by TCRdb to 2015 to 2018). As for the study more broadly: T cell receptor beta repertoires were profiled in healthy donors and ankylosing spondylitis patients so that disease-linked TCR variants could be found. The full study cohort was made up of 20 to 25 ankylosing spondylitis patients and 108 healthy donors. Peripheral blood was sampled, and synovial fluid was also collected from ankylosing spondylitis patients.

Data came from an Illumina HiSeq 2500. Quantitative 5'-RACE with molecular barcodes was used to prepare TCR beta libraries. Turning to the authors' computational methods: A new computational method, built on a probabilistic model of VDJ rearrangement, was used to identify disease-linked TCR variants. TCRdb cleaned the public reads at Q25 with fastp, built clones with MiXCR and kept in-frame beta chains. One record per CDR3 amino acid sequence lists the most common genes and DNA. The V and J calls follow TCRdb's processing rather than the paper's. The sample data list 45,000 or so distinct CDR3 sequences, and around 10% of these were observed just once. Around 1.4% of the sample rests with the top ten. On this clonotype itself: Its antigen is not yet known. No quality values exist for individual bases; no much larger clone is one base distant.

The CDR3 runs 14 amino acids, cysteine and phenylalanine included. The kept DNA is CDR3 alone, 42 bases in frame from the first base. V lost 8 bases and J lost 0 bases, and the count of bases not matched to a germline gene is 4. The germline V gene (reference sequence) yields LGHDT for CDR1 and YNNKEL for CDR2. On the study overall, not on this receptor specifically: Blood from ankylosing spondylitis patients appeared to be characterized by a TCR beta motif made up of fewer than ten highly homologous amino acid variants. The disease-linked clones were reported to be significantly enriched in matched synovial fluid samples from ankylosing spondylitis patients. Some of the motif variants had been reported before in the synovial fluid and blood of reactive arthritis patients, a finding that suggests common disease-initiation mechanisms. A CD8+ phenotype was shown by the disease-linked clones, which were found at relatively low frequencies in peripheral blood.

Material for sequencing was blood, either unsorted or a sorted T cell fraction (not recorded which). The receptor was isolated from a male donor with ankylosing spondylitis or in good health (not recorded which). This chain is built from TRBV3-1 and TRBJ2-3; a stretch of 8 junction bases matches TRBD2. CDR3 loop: CASLLAGSTDTQYF. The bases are TGTGCCAGCCTTTTAGCGGGGAGCACAGATACGCAGTATTTT.